Shown below are 10 T cell receptor beta chains from a single sample sequenced in a study of radiotherapy plus CTLA-4 blockade in lung cancer. Some clones are missing from TCRdb's copy, which holds only in-frame ones; the method was immunoSEQ multiplex PCR. The profile shows roughly 93,000 clones, approximately 85% of them singletons. This specimen was peripheral blood, taken from a patient treated with radiotherapy plus ipilimumab. These receptors were taken from a human donor with non-small cell lung cancer who had a partial response to radiotherapy plus ipilimumab.

This chain links TRBV18 with TRBJ1-3; D uncertain. Germline loops: CDR1 KGHSH, CDR2 LQKENI. The V and J ends lost 2 bases and 4 bases respectively, with 12 bases between them. The CDR3 has 15 residues. The CDR3 nucleotides are TGTGCCAGCTCACCAGAGGGAGGAATCGGAAACACCATATATTTT. Translation gives CASSPEGGIGNTIYF. Combining the CDR3 with reference TRBV18 and TRBJ1-3 gives the whole variable domain NAGVMQNPRHLVRRRGQEARLRCSPMKGHSHVYWYRQLPEEGLKFMVYLQKENIIDESGMPKERFSAEFPKEGPSILRIQQVVRGDSAAYFCASSPEGGIGNTIYFGEGSWLTVV.

The chain uses TRBV7-8 and TRBJ2-3, with a weak D call TRBD2 (6 bases). Germline-derived CDR1 and CDR2 are SGHVS and FQNEAQ. This CDR3 region has 14 residues. V lost 5 bases, J lost 7 bases, and 16 bases lay in between. CDR3 in amino acids: CASSPGGAINTQYF. The CDR3 DNA reads TGTGCCAGCAGCCCCGGGGGTGCCATTAATACGCAGTATTTT.

The rearrangement joins TRBV5-1 to TRBJ2-1, with D possibly TRBD2 on 5 matching bases. From germline, CDR1 is SGHRS and CDR2 YFSETQ. There are 15 residues in the CDR3. V was pared by 4 bases and J by 4 bases, with 15 bases between. The CDR3 nucleotides read TGCGCCAGCAGCCTAGGGAGTCCTACGTACAATGAGCAGTTCTTC. Encoded protein: CASSLGSPTYNEQFF.

This chain links TRBV5-5 with TRBJ2-5; D might be TRBD2 (6 bases). The length of the CDR3 is 14 residues. V was cut by 1 base and J by 5 bases, with 12 bases left in between. CDR1 and CDR2 from the germline V gene are SGHKS and YYEKEE (reference sequence). CDR3 loop: CASSLPGSGETQYF. The DNA for the CDR3 is TGTGCCAGCAGCTTGCCGGGAAGCGGGGAGACCCAGTACTTC.

Regarding this clone: The CDR3 does not end in the conserved phenylalanine or tryptophan, so this is likely a read error. Because the CDR3's place on the DNA is in doubt, the DNA is left out and the CDR3 is given as listed by TCRdb. The chain links TRBV6-7 to TRBJ1-5. TRBV6-7 is designated an ORF whose function remains uncertain. Both ends counted, the CDR3 spans 8 residues. This chain's CDR3 is CASRGSFI.

The CDR3 here is CASSASPTGLGDEKLFF. CDR3 bases: TGTGCCAGCAGTGCCAGCCCGACAGGTTTGGGAGATGAAAAACTGTTTTTT. This sequence joins TRBV25-1 and TRBJ1-4; maybe TRBD1 (6 bases). V gave up 4 bases and J gave up 6 bases, with 21 bases separating them. This CDR3 contains 17 residues. Germline V lookup: CDR1 MGHDK, CDR2 SYGVNS.

The rearrangement uses TRBV9 and TRBJ2-5, with D possibly TRBD2 on 6 matching bases. This CDR3 has 15 amino acids. The germline gives CDR1 SGDLS, CDR2 YYNGEE. V was shortened by 0 bases and J by 7 bases, with 16 bases between the two germline ends. The chain's CDR3 is CASSVAVSGPGTQYF. The DNA of the CDR3 is TGTGCCAGCAGCGTAGCTGTTAGCGGACCAGGGACCCAGTACTTC.

This clone was recorded only once. This chain links TRBV6-5 with TRBJ1-1; D is possibly TRBD1 (5 bases). This CDR3 is 12 amino acids long. V lost 4 bases, J lost 8 bases, and 11 bases lay in between. The germline V gene encodes CDR1 MNHEY and CDR2 SVGAGI. In DNA, the CDR3 is TGTGCCAGCAGTTCTGGACATCTAGAAGCTTTCTTT. Protein sequence: CASSSGHLEAFF.

The chain employs TRBV2 and TRBJ2-1, with 12 bases identical to TRBD2. Losses at the gene ends were 5 bases for V and 4 bases for J; bases not matched to a gene: 6. CDR3 length: 16 amino acids. Looked up from germline, CDR1 is SNHLY and CDR2 is FYNNEI. CDR3 residues: CASSSSSGRGYNEQFF. In DNA form, the CDR3 reads TGTGCCAGCAGTTCTTCTAGCGGGAGGGGTTACAATGAGCAGTTCTTC.

This clone was counted a few times. This rearrangement joins TRBV18 to TRBJ2-5; 8 nucleotides match TRBD1. CDR3 length: 15 amino acids. The V and J ends lost 2 bases and 2 bases, in that order; junction bases with no gene match: 4. Germline V gene sequence: CDR1 KGHSH, CDR2 LQKENI. The CDR3 region is CASSPRRTGQETQYF. In DNA form, the CDR3 reads TGTGCCAGCTCACCAAGACGGACAGGGCAAGAGACCCAGTACTTC.